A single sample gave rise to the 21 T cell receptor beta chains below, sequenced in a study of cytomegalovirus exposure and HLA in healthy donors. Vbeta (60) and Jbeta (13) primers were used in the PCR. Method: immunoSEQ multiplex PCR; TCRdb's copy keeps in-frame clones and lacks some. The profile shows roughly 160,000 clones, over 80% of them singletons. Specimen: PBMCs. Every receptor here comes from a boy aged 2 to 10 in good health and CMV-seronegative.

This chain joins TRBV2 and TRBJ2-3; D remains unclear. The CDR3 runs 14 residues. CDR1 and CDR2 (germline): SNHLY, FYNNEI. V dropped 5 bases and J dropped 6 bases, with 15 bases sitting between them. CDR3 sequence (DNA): TGTGCCAGCAGTTCAAATACGAGGCGGGATACGCAGTATTTT. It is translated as CASSSNTRRDTQYF. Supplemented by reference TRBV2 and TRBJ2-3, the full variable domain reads EPEVTQTPSHQVTQMGQEVILRCVPISNHLYFYWYRQILGQKVEFLVSFYNNEISEKSEIFDDQFSVERPDGSNFTLKIRSTKLEDSAMYFCASSSNTRRDTQYFGPGTRLTVL.

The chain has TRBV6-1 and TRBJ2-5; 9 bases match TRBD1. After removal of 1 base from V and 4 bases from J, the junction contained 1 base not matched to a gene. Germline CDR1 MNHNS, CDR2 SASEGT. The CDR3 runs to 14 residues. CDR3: CASSEGGQGETQYF. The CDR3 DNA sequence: TGTGCCAGCAGTGAAGGGGGACAGGGAGAGACCCAGTACTTC.

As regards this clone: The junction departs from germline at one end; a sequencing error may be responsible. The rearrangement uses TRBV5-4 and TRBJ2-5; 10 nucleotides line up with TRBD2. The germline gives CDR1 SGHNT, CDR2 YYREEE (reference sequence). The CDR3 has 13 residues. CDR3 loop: CAGSFSGGETQYF. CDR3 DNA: TGTGCCGGCAGCTTTAGCGGGGGGGAGACCCAGTACTTC. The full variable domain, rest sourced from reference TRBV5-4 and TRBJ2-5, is ETGVTQSPTHLIKTRGQQVTLRCSSQSGHNTVSWYQQALGQGPQFIFQYYREEENGRGNFPPRFSGLQFPNYSSELNVNALELDDSALYLCAGSFSGGETQYFGPGTRLLVL.

The CDR3 region has the DNA TGTGCCAGCAGCTTAGGGACAGGGTTTAATGAAAAACTGTTTTTT. This encodes CASSLGTGFNEKLFF. The chain recombines TRBV7-2 with TRBJ1-4, with 8 bases matching TRBD1. The germline V gene encodes CDR1 SGHTA and CDR2 FQGNSA. The CDR3 covers 15 residues. Losses at the gene ends were 1 base for V and 4 bases for J; bases not matched to a gene: 2. Complete variable domain (other parts from reference TRBV7-2 and TRBJ1-4): GAGVSQSPSNKVTEKGKDVELRCDPISGHTALYWYRQSLGQGLEFLIYFQGNSAPDKSGLPSDRFSAERTGGSVSTLTIQRTQQEDSAVYLCASSLGTGFNEKLFFGSGTQLSVL.

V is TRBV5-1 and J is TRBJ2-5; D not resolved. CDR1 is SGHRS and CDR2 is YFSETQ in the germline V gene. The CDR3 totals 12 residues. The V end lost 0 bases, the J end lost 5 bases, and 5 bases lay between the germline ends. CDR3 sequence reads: CASSLAGETQYF. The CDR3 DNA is TGCGCCAGCAGCTTGGCCGGGGAGACCCAGTACTTC.

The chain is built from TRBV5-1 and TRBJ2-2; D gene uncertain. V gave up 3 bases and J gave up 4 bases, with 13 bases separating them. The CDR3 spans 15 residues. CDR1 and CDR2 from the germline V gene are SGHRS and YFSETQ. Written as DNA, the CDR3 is TGCGCCAGCAGCTCGGAGCCTCTCGGCACCGGGGAGCTGTTTTTT. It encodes CASSSEPLGTGELFF.

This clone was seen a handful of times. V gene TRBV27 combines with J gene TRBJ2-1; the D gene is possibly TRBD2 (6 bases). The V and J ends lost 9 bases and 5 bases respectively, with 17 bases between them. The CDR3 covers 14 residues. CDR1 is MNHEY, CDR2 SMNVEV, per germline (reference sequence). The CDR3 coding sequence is TGTGCCAGGATTGGGGGGACCCCTGACAATGAGCAGTTCTTC. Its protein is CARIGGTPDNEQFF.

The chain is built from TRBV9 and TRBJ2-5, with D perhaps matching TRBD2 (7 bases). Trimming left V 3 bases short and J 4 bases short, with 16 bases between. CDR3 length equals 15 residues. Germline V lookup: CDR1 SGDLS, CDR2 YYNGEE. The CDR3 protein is CASSEGGDARETQYF. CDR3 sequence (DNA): TGTGCCAGCAGCGAGGGGGGGGATGCCCGAGAGACCCAGTACTTC.

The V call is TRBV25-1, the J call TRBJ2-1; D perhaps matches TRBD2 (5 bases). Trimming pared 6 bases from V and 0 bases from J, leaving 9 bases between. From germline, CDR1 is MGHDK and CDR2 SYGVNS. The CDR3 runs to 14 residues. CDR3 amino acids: CASREESSYNEQFF. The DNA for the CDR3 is TGTGCCAGCAGGGAGGAAAGCTCCTACAATGAGCAGTTCTTC.

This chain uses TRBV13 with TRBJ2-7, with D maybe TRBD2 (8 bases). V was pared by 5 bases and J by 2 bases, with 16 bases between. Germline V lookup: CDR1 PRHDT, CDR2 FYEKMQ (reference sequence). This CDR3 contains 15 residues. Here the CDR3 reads CASSLGGDSTYEQYF. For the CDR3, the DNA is TGTGCCAGCAGCCTCGGGGGGGACAGTACCTACGAGCAGTACTTC.

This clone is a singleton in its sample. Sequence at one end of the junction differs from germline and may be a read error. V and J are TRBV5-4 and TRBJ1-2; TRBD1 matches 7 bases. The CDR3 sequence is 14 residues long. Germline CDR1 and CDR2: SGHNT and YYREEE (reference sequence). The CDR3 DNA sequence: TGTACCAGCAGCCCAGGGGGTGCCTCTGAGGGCTACACCTTC. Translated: CTSSPGGASEGYTF.

The CDR3 protein is CATSRDISDIQYF. Here the CDR3 DNA reads TGTGCCACCAGCAGAGATATAAGCGACATTCAGTACTTC. The chain is built from TRBV15 and TRBJ2-4; no firm D call. The CDR3 length is 13 residues. CDR1 is LNHNV, CDR2 YYDKDF, per germline (reference sequence). V was pared by 0 bases and J by 8 bases, with 8 bases between.

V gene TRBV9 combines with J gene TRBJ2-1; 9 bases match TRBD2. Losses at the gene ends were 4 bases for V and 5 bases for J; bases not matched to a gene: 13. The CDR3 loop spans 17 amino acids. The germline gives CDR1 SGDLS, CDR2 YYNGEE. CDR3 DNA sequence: TGTGCCAGCAGCACCGGCGACGGCGGGGGGGCCGACAATGAGCAGTTCTTC. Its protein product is CASSTGDGGGADNEQFF.

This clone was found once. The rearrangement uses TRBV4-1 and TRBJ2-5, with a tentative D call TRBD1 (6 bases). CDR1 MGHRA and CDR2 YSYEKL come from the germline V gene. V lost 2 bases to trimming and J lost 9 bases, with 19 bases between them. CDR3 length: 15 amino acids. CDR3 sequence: CASSQWTDPIAAQYF. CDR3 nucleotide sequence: TGCGCCAGCAGCCAATGGACAGACCCAATCGCGGCCCAGTACTTC.

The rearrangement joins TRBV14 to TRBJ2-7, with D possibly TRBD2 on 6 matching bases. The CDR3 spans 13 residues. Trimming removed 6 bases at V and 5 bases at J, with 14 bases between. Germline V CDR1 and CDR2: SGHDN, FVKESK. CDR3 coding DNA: TGTGCCAGCAGAACGACGGGGAGGAACGAGCAGTACTTC. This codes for CASRTTGRNEQYF.

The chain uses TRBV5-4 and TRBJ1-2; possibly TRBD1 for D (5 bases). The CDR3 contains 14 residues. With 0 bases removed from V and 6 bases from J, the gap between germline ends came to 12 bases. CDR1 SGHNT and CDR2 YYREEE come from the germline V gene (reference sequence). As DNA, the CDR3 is TGTGCCAGCAGCTTGGAGGGCAGGGCACATGGCTACACCTTC. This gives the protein CASSLEGRAHGYTF.

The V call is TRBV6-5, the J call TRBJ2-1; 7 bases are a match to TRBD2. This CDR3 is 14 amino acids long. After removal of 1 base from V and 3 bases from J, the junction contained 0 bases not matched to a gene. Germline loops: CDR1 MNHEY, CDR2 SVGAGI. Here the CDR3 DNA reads TGTGCCAGCAGTTACTGGGGGGGCTACAATGAGCAGTTCTTC. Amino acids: CASSYWGGYNEQFF.

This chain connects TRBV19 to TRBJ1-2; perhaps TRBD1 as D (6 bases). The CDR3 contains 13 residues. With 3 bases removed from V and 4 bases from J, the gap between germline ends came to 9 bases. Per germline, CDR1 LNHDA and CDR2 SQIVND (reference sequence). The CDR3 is CASSITGTYGYTF. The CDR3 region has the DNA TGTGCCAGTAGTATCACAGGGACCTATGGCTACACCTTC.

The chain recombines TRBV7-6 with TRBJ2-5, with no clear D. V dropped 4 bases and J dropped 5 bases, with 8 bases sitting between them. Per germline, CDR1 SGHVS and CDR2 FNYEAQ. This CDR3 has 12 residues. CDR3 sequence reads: CASSSDGETQYF. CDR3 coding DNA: TGTGCCAGCAGCTCTGACGGGGAGACCCAGTACTTC.

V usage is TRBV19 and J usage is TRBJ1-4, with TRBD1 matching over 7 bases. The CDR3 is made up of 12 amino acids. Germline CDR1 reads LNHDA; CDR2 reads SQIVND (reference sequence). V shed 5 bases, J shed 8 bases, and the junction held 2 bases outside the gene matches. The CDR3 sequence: CASSAQGEKLFF. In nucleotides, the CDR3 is TGTGCCAGTAGTGCACAGGGGGAAAAACTGTTTTTT.

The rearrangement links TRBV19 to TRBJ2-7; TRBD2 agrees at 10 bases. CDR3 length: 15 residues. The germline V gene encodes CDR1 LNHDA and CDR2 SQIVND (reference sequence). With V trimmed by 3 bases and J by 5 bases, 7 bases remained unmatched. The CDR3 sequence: CASSINLAGANEQYF. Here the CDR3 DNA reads TGTGCCAGTAGTATCAACCTAGCGGGAGCTAACGAGCAGTACTTC. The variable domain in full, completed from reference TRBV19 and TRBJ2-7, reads DGGITQSPKYLFRKEGQNVTLSCEQNLNHDAMYWYRQDPGQGLRLIYYSQIVNDFQKGDIAEGYSVSREKKESFPLTVTSAQKNPTAFYLCASSINLAGANEQYFGPGTRLTVT.